Reported below is one T cell receptor beta chain. Its antigen is still unknown. Assays covered around 10^5 TCR templates per sample. Only in-frame clones appear in the TCRdb table, and some are missing; sequencing was by immunoSEQ multiplex PCR. The sample gives about 100,000 clones, approximately 94% of which show up once; 1% to 1.5% is in the top ten. This specimen belongs to a study of siplizumab effects on memory and regulatory T cells. Study outcomes and limitations: The study found naive T cells seemingly more diverse than memory cells and seemingly major alloresponse contributors.

Trimming pared 5 bases from V and 2 bases from J, leaving 12 bases between. Germline V CDR1 and CDR2: SGHAT, FQNNGV. CDR3 length equals 14 residues. This TCR came from a human donor in good health. The chain has TRBV11-2 and TRBJ2-5; D might be TRBD2 (6 bases). Sequences were obtained from non-Treg CD4+ T cells sorted from blood. The CDR3 nucleotides are TGTGCCAGCAGCGTACCGGGGGTACAAGAGACCCAGTACTTC. Its protein product is CASSVPGVQETQYF.